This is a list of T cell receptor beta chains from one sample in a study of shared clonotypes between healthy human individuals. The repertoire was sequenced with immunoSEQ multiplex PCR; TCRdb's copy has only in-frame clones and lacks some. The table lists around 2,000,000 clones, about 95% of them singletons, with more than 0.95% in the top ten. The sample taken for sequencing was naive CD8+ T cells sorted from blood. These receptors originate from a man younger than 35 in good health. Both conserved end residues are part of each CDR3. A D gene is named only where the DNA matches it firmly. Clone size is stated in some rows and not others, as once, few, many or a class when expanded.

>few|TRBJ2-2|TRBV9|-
CASSEWDGTTGELFF
TGTGCCAGCAGCGAGTGGGACGGCACCACCGGGGAGCTGTTTTTT
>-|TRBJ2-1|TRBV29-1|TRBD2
CSVVLAGASYNEQFF
TGCAGCGTCGTACTAGCGGGGGCCTCCTACAATGAGCAGTTCTTC
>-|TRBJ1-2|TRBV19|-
CATSGSLYGYTF
TGTGCCACCAGCGGGTCCTTATATGGCTACACCTTC
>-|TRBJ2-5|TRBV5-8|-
CASSLDDRHPQETQYF
TGTGCCAGCAGCTTGGACGACAGGCACCCCCAAGAGACCCAGTACTTC
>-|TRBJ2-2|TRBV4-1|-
CASSQRDGTGELFF
TGCGCCAGCAGCCAAAGGGACGGCACCGGGGAGCTGTTTTTT
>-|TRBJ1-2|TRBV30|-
CAWSGGEGYGYTF
TGTGCCTGGAGTGGGGGGGAGGGCTATGGCTACACCTTC
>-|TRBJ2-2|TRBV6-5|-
CASSYGLDTGELFF
TGTGCCAGCAGTTACGGACTGGACACCGGGGAGCTGTTTTTT
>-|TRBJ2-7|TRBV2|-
CASSEFVPYEQYF
TGTGCCAGCAGTGAATTCGTCCCCTACGAGCAGTACTTC
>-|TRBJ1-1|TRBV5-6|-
CASSLGGEGDTEAFF
TGTGCCAGCAGCTTGGGCGGGGAAGGGGACACTGAAGCTTTCTTT
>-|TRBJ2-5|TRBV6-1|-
CASSEVGIQETQYF
TGTGCCAGCAGTGAAGTCGGGATACAAGAGACCCAGTACTTC
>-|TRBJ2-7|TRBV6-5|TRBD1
CASSYYRGDDEQYF
TGTGCCAGCAGTTACTACAGGGGTGACGATGAGCAGTACTTC